The 16 T cell receptor beta chains below all came from one sample that was sequenced in a study of T cells in Graves' hyperthyroidism and ophthalmopathy. It was RNA transcripts that yielded the amplified TCR beta CDR3 regions. With the HTBI primer set, the TCR CDR3 went through a first round of RT-PCR. TCRdb reanalysed the multiplex PCR reads using MiXCR and keeps one entry per CDR3 protein. The repertoire holds 250,000 to 300,000 distinct CDR3 sequences, with roughly 14% as singletons. The specimen sequenced was blood. All receptors derive from a woman in her thirties with Graves' hyperthyroidism that later progressed to Graves' ophthalmopathy.

This clonotype was seen many times. This chain connects TRBV20-1 to TRBJ1-1; 7 positions agree with TRBD1. CDR3 size: 12 residues. Trimming at V came to 2 bases and at J to 7 bases, leaving 4 bases not matched to a gene. CDR1 and CDR2 (germline): DFQATT, SNEGSKA (reference sequence). The DNA for the CDR3 is TGCAGTGCTAGACGTCAGGGGGATGAAGCTTTCTTT. Amino acid sequence: CSARRQGDEAFF.

This clonotype came up a few times. The V gene is TRBV20-1, the J gene TRBJ1-2; possibly TRBD1 for D (6 bases). The length of the CDR3 is 13 residues. Trimming cost V 1 base and J 7 bases, with 13 bases left between them. CDR1 DFQATT and CDR2 SNEGSKA come from the germline V gene (reference sequence). The CDR3 DNA is TGCAGTGCTAGAGGGGGGCCTGGGGGTGGCTACACCTTC. Amino acid sequence: CSARGGPGGGYTF.

This clonotype was counted ten times or more. The V call is TRBV7-9, the J call TRBJ2-1; D remains unclear. The germline V gene has CDR1 SEHNR and CDR2 FQNEAQ (reference sequence). Trimming pared 1 base from V and 7 bases from J, leaving 5 bases between. The CDR3 has 12 residues. CDR3 nucleotides: TGTGCCAGCAGCTTAGAGCCGAATGAGCAGTTCTTC. This encodes CASSLEPNEQFF.

This clonotype occurred many times. The V gene is TRBV6-5, the J gene TRBJ2-5, with D hard to call. This CDR3 is built from 14 residues. Germline CDR1 MNHEY, CDR2 SVGAGI. V was cut by 0 bases and J by 5 bases, with 10 bases left in between. CDR3 DNA: TGTGCCAGCAGTTACTCTGGGTTTGGCGAGACCCAGTACTTC. It codes for CASSYSGFGETQYF.

The chain couples TRBV24-1 to TRBJ1-1; weak D call: TRBD1 (5 bases). Deletions cut 7 bases from V and 4 bases from J, with 12 bases between. The CDR3 runs to 13 residues. The germline V gene encodes CDR1 KGHDR and CDR2 SFDVKD. CDR3 amino acids: CATRGAGFTEAFF. CDR3 in DNA: TGTGCCACCAGAGGGGCAGGATTCACTGAAGCTTTCTTT.

This clonotype was seen at least ten times. The chain links TRBV7-6 to TRBJ2-7, with D hard to call. This CDR3 region has 14 residues. Germline loops: CDR1 SGHVS, CDR2 FNYEAQ. V shed 1 base and J shed 4 bases, with 11 bases lying between them. The CDR3 here is CASSLGDTYYEQYF. The CDR3 bases are TGTGCCAGCAGCTTAGGGGATACGTATTACGAGCAGTACTTC.

V usage is TRBV11-2 and J usage is TRBJ2-7, with 8 positions matching TRBD2. V dropped 7 bases and J dropped 4; count of bases not matched to a gene: 12. Germline CDR1 and CDR2: SGHAT and FQNNGV. The CDR3 has 15 residues. CDR3 region: CASTQLSGVSYEQYF. CDR3 nucleotide sequence: TGTGCCAGCACCCAGCTTAGCGGGGTTTCATACGAGCAGTACTTC. The complete variable domain, with remaining parts taken from reference TRBV11-2 and TRBJ2-7, reads EAGVAQSPRYKIIEKRQSVAFWCNPISGHATLYWYQQILGQGPKLLIQFQNNGVVDDSQLPKDRFSAERLKGVDSTLKIQPAKLEDSAVYLCASTQLSGVSYEQYFGPGTRLTVT.

This clonotype appeared many times. This rearrangement joins TRBV28 to TRBJ2-1, with 9 bases matching TRBD1. The trim removed 4 bases at V and 2 bases at J, leaving 9 bases unmatched. The V gene's germline CDR1 is MDHEN and CDR2 SYDVKM. The CDR3 runs 17 residues. This chain's CDR3 is CASSSLIRDRAYNEQFF. The CDR3 coding sequence is TGTGCCAGCAGTTCCTTAATCCGGGACAGGGCCTACAATGAGCAGTTCTTC.

This clonotype showed up many times. The chain carries TRBV12-3 or TRBV12-4 and TRBJ2-7; 10 nucleotides line up with TRBD2. The CDR3 is 15 amino acids. The J segment lost 5 bases and the V segment lost 0 bases, leaving 4 bases of the junction unmatched. The CDR3 loop is CASSLAASGRNEQYF. The CDR3 bases are TGTGCCAGCAGTTTAGCGGCTAGCGGGAGAAACGAGCAGTACTTC.

This clonotype came up many times. The chain joins TRBV29-1 to TRBJ1-2, with D maybe TRBD1 (5 bases). CDR3 length: 16 residues. Trimming took 6 bases from V and 8 from J, leaving 28 bases between them. Germline-derived CDR1 and CDR2 are SQVTM and ANQGSEA. The DNA of the CDR3 is TGCAGCGTGGAGGAATTTCAGGACCGCCCAGGGAGAGGCTACACCTTC. Residues: CSVEEFQDRPGRGYTF.

This clonotype was observed at least ten times. The chain joins TRBV10-3 to TRBJ1-2, with 8 bases aligning to TRBD1. Trimming at V came to 8 bases and at J to 8 bases, leaving 22 bases not matched to a gene. CDR1 is ENHRY and CDR2 is SYGVKD in the germline V gene. The length of the CDR3 is 17 residues. In nucleotides, the CDR3 is TGTGCCATCCGAAGAGAGGGACAGGCATCCCCCAATGGGGGCTACACCTTC. It is translated as CAIRREGQASPNGGYTF.

This clonotype was counted at least ten times. The chain is built from TRBV19 and TRBJ2-7; 9 bases line up with TRBD1. This CDR3 has 13 residues. Germline values: CDR1 LNHDA, CDR2 SQIVND (reference sequence). The J segment lost 4 bases and the V segment lost 3 bases, leaving 1 base of the junction unmatched. CDR3 in DNA: TGTGCCAGTAGTATGGACAGGGGATACGAGCAGTACTTC. This codes for CASSMDRGYEQYF.

This clonotype was observed many times. The chain has TRBV30 and TRBJ2-7; 10 bases line up with TRBD1. The CDR3 has 16 residues. The germline V gene encodes CDR1 GTSNPN and CDR2 SVGIG (reference sequence). With V trimmed by 3 bases and J by 2 bases, 10 bases remained unmatched. The DNA of the CDR3 is TGTGCCTGGAGCTCGCCCCGGGACAGGGGAACCTACGAGCAGTACTTC. Amino acid sequence: CAWSSPRDRGTYEQYF.

In its sample, this clonotype was seen once. The V gene is TRBV14, the J gene TRBJ1-6; D is unresolved. Germline V gene sequence: CDR1 SGHDN, CDR2 FVKESK. The CDR3 covers 12 residues. Trimming stripped 1 base from V and 12 bases from J, with 7 bases between. CDR3 DNA: TGTGCCAGCAGCCAAGTGGTAGGACCCCTCCACTTT. Residues: CASSQVVGPLHF.

This clonotype was seen ten or more times. The chain recombines TRBV7-9 with TRBJ2-3; no reliable D call. The CDR3 is 14 residues long. V lost 5 bases and J 0 bases, leaving 9 bases between the germline ends. Looked up from germline, CDR1 is SEHNR and CDR2 is FQNEAQ (reference sequence). CDR3 sequence: CASSTRASTDTQYF. CDR3 coding DNA: TGTGCCAGCAGCACACGAGCCAGCACAGATACGCAGTATTTT.

Regarding this clonotype: This may come from a read error, since a much larger clone is one base off. The chain has TRBV27 and TRBJ2-1; a possible D gene is TRBD2 (7 bases). The CDR3 sequence is 16 residues long. Trimming cost V 5 bases and J 4 bases, with 18 bases left between them. Per the germline V gene, CDR1 is MNHEY and CDR2 is SMNVEV (reference sequence). CDR3 protein: CASSPTGQAGYNEQFF. As DNA, the CDR3 is TGTGCCAGCAGTCCGACGGGACAAGCGGGGTACAATGAGCAGTTCTTC.